Detailed here is one T cell receptor beta chain. What it binds is not known. This entry comes from a study of regulatory T cells in long-lasting Graves disease. Study-wide findings and caveats: Possibly, accuracy suffered from the small sample size.

CDR3 length equals 16 residues. V lost 4 bases and J lost 7, with 20 bases in between. The germline gives CDR1 MNHGY, CDR2 SVAAGI. Time point in this sample: newly diagnosed GD, antithyroid drugs for less than 3 months. After RNA was extracted from PBMCs, the TCR library was made from it. Relying on iRepertoire HTBI primers and Arm-PCR of CDR3 regions, the team built TCR beta libraries. TCRdb itself ran the multiplex PCR reads through MiXCR, one entry per CDR3 protein. The sample lists hundreds of thousands of distinct CDR3 sequences; approximately 16% were seen once. These same data were also listed under a study on T cells in Graves' hyperthyroidism and ophthalmopathy.

This rearrangement joins TRBV6-9 to TRBJ2-1; D is unresolved. The sequenced sample was peripheral blood mononuclear cells (PBMCs), obtained at new diagnosis, from a patient treated with antithyroid drugs. The source is a woman aged 35-65 years with Graves disease. The CDR3 DNA follows: TGTGCCAGCAGTTCGCTTTTTAACCAAAAGAGGAATGAGCAGTTCTTC. Residues: CASSSLFNQKRNEQFF.